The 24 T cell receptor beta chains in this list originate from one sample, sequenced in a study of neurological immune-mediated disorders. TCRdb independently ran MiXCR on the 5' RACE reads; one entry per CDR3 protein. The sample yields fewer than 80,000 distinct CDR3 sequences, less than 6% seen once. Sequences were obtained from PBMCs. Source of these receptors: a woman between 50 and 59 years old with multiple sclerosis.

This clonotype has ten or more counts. CDR3 protein: CASSLDFSGGYTF. The CDR3 nucleotides read TGCGCCAGCAGCTTGGACTTTTCGGGGGGCTACACCTTC. This rearrangement joins TRBV5-1 to TRBJ1-2; D remains unclear. The V gene lost 0 bases and the J gene lost 8 bases, with 11 bases spanning the gap. The CDR3 extends over 13 amino acids. Germline V CDR1 and CDR2: SGHRS, YFSETQ.

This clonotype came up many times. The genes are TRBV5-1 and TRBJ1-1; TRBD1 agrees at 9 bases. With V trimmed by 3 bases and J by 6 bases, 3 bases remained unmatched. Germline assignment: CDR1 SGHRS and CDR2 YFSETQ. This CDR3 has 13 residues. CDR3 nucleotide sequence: TGCGCCAGCAGCTACACAGGGGGCCCTGAAGCTTTCTTT. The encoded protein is CASSYTGGPEAFF.

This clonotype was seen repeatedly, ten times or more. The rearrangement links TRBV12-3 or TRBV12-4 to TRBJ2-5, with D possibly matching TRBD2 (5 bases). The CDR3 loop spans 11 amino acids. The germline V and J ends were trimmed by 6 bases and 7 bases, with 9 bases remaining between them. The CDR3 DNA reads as TGTGCCAGCAGCCTCCGGGGGACCCAGTACTTC. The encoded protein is CASSLRGTQYF.

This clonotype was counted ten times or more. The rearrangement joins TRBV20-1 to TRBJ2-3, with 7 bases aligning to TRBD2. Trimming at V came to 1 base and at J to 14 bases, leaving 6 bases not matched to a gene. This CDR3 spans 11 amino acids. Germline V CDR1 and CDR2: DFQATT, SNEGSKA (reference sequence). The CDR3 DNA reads TGCAGTGCTAGAGTTCTAGCGGTGGTGTATTTT. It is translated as CSARVLAVVYF.

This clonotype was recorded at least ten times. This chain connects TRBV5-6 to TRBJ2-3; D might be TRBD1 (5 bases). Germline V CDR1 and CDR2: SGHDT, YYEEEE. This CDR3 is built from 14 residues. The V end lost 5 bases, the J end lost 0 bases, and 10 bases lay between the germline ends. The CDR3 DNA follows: TGTGCCAGCAGGATGACAGCTAGCACAGATACGCAGTATTTT. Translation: CASRMTASTDTQYF.

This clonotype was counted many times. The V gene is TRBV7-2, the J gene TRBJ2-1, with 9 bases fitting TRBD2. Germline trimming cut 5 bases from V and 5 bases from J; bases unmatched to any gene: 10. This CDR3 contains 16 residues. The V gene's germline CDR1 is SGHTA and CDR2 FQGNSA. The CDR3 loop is CASSQWPQRGDNEQFF. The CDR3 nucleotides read TGTGCCAGCAGCCAGTGGCCCCAGCGGGGGGACAATGAGCAGTTCTTC.

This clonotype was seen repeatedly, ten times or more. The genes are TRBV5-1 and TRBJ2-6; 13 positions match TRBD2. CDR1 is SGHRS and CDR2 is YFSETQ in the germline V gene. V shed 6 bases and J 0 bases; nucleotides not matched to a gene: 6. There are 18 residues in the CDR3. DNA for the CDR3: TGCGCCAGCACCCTCAGGACTAGCGGGGGCTCTGGGGCCAACGTCCTGACTTTC. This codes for CASTLRTSGGSGANVLTF.

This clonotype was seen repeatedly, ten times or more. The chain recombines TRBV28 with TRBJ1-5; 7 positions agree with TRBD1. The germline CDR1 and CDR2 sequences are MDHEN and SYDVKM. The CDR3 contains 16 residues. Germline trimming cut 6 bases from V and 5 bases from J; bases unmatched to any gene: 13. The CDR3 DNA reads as TGTGCCAGCAGCTCGGCAATACAGGGGATGTATCAGCCCCAGCATTTT. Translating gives CASSSAIQGMYQPQHF.

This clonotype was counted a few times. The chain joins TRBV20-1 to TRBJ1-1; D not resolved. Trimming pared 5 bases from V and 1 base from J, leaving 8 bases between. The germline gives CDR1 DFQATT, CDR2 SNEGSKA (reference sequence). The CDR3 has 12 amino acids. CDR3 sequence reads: CSARDKNTEAFF. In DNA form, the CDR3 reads TGCAGTGCTCGCGACAAGAACACTGAAGCTTTCTTT.

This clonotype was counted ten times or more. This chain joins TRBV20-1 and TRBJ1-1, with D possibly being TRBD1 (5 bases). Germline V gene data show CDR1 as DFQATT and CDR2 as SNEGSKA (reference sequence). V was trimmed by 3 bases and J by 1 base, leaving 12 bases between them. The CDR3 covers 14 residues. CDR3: CSASPPDTNTEAFF. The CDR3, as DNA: TGCAGTGCTAGTCCCCCGGACACGAACACTGAAGCTTTCTTT.

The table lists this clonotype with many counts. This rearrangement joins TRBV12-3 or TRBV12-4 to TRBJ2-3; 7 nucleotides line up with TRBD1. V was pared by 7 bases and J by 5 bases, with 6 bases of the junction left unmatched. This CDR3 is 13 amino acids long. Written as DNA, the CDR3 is TGTGCCAGCACCCCCCCAGGGGGAGATACGCAGTATTTT. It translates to CASTPPGGDTQYF.

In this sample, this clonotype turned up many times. The CDR3 nucleotides read TGTGCCAGCACTGGAGCTAGCAATCAGCCCCAGCATTTT. Translation gives CASTGASNQPQHF. J is TRBJ1-5 and V is TRBV7-9; no clear D. This CDR3 has 13 residues. CDR1 SEHNR and CDR2 FQNEAQ come from the germline V gene (reference sequence). V was shortened by 7 bases and J by 0 bases, with 7 bases between the two germline ends.

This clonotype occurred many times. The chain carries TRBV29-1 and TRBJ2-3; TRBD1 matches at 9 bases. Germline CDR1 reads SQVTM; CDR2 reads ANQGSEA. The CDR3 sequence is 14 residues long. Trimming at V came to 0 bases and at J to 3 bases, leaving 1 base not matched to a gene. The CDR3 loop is CSVEETGGTDTQYF. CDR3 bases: TGCAGCGTTGAAGAGACAGGGGGAACAGATACGCAGTATTTT.

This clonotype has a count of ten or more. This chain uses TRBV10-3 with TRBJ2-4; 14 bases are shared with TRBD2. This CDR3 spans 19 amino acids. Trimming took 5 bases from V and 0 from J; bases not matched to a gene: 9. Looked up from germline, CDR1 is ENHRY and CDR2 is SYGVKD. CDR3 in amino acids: CAISTVGLAGGLAKNIQYF. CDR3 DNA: TGTGCCATCAGTACCGTCGGACTAGCGGGGGGCCTAGCCAAAAACATTCAGTACTTC.

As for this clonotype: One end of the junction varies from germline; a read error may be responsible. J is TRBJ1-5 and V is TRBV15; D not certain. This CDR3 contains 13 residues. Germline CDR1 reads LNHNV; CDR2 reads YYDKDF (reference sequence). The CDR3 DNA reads TGTGCCACCAGCAGTCAGGCCTATCAGCCCCAGAATTTT. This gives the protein CATSSQAYQPQNF.

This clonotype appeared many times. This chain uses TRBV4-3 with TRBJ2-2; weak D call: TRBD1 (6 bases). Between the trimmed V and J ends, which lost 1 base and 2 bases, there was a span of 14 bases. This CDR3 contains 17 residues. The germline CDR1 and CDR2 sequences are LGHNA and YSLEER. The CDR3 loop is CASSQGTAPTNTGELFF. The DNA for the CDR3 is TGCGCCAGCAGCCAAGGGACAGCCCCTACAAACACCGGGGAGCTGTTTTTT.

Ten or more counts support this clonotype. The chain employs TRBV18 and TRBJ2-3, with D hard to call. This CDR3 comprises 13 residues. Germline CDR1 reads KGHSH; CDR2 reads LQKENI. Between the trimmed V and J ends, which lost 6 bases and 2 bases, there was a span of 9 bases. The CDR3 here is CASSLDVTDTQYF. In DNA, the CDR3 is TGTGCCAGCTCCCTGGACGTCACAGATACGCAGTATTTT.

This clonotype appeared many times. The CDR3 DNA follows: TGCGCCAGCAGCCGGGGGAGCACAGATACGCAGTATTTT. This gives the protein CASSRGSTDTQYF. The chain uses TRBV4-1 and TRBJ2-3; possibly TRBD1 or TRBD2 for D (5 bases each). The germline CDR1 and CDR2 sequences are MGHRA and YSYEKL. The germline V and J ends were trimmed by 4 bases and 0 bases, with 5 bases remaining between them. This CDR3 is built from 13 residues.

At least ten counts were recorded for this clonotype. The CDR3 protein is CASSRGQVSGNTIYF. CDR3 DNA: TGTGCCAGCAGCCGGGGACAGGTATCTGGAAACACCATATATTTT. The chain links TRBV7-9 to TRBJ1-3, with 8 bases that match TRBD1. The length of the CDR3 is 15 residues. Germline loops: CDR1 SEHNR, CDR2 FQNEAQ (reference sequence). Germline trimming cut 5 bases from V and 1 base from J; bases unmatched to any gene: 4.

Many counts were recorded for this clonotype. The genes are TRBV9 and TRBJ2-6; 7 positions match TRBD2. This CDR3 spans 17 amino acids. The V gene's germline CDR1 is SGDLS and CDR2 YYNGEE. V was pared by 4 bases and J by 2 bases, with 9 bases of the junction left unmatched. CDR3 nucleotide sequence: TGTGCCAGCAGCCCTAGACAGCGGGACGCTGGGGCCAACGTCCTGACTTTC. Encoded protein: CASSPRQRDAGANVLTF.

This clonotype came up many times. This CDR3 is CASSQVQGGALGANVLTF. The CDR3 DNA reads as TGCGCCAGCAGCCAAGTACAGGGAGGGGCGCTTGGGGCCAACGTCCTGACTTTC. The chain links TRBV4-3 to TRBJ2-6; a possible D gene is TRBD2 (7 bases). The CDR3 length is 18 residues. The V end was cut by 1 base, the J end by 3 bases, with 16 bases between. The germline gives CDR1 LGHNA, CDR2 YSLEER.

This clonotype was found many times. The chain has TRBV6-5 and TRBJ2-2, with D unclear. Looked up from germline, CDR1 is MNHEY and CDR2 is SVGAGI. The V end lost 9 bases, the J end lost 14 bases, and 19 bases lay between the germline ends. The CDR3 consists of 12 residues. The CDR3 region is CASRGPLQALFF. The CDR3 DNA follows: TGTGCCAGTCGAGGCCCTCTTCAGGCCCTGTTTTTT.

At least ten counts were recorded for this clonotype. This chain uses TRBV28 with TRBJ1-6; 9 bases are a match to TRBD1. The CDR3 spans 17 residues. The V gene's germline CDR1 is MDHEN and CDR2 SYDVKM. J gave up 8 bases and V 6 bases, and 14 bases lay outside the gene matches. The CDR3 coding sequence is TGTGCCAGCAGCCCACCACTCACAGGGGGCGCGGATTCACCCCTCCACTTT. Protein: CASSPPLTGGADSPLHF.

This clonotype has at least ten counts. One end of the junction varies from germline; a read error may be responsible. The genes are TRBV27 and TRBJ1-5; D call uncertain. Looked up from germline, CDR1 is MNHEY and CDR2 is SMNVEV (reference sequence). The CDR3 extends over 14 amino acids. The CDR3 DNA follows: TGTGCCAGCAGTCAGGACCCTACGGGTCAGCCCCAGAATTTT. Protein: CASSQDPTGQPQNF.